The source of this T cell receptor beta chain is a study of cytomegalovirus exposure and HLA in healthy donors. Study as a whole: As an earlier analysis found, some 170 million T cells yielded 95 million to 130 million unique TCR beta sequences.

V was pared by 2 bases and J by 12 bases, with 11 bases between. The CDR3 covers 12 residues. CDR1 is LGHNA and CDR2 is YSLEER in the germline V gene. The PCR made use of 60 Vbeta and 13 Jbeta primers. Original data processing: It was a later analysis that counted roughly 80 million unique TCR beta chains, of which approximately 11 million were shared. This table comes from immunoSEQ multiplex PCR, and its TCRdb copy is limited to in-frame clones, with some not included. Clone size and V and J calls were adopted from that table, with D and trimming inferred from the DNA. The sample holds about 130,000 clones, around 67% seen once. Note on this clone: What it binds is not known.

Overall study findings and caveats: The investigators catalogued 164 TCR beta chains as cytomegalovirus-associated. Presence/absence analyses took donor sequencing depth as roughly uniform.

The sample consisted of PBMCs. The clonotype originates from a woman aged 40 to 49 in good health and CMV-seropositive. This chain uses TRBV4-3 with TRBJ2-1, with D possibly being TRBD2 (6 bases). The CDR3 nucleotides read TGCGCCAGCAGCCAACCCGGGACTCGGCAGTTCTTC. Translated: CASSQPGTRQFF.